This T cell receptor beta chain was profiled in a study of cytomegalovirus exposure and HLA in healthy donors. The PCR employed 60 Vbeta primers together with 13 Jbeta primers. The authors' processing: A later analysis counted approximately 88 million unique TCR beta chains, some 11 million shared. Only in-frame clones appear in the TCRdb table, and some are missing; sequencing was by immunoSEQ multiplex PCR. V, J and clone size were drawn from that table, and D and trimming were deduced from the DNA. The data contain hundreds of thousands of clones, 65% to 85% of them singletons. V was clipped by 3 bases and J by 2 bases; unmatched bases: 7. Germline V CDR1 and CDR2: ENHRY, SYGVKD. This CDR3 is built from 16 residues.

The chain links TRBV10-3 to TRBJ2-1; 7 bases are shared with TRBD2. This receptor was obtained from a female donor in good health and CMV-seronegative. Material for sequencing was PBMCs. The CDR3 loop reads CAISELAGRPYNEQFF. The CDR3 nucleotides are TGTGCCATCAGTGAATTAGCGGGCCGGCCCTACAATGAGCAGTTCTTC.